This T cell receptor (beta chain) is drawn from a study of T cells in Graves' hyperthyroidism and ophthalmopathy. Study-wide context: Once the initial diagnosis was made, peripheral blood was obtained before any treatment. Whole-study results and caveats: Blood also showed most of the thyroid clonotypes that were expanded above 0.001.

Exclusion of a patient resulted from uncontrolled infection, other autoimmune disease, pregnancy or lactation. Preceding any ophthalmopathy symptoms, the blood sample dates from first hyperthyroidism diagnosis. This clonotype has at least ten counts. The antigen is not known. RNA transcripts provided the source from which TCR beta CDR3 regions were amplified. The HTBI primer set served for first-round RT-PCR of the TCR CDR3. Via MiXCR, TCRdb re-called the multiplex PCR reads, giving one row per CDR3 protein. The data contain roughly 290,000 distinct CDR3 sequences, roughly 14% of them singletons. What was sequenced was blood. This receptor was identified in a woman aged 25 to 39 with Graves' hyperthyroidism that later progressed to Graves' ophthalmopathy.

The DNA for the CDR3 is TGTGCCAGCGAGGACAGCTTAGCTTACGAGCAGTACTTC. Protein: CASEDSLAYEQYF. V and J are TRBV28 and TRBJ2-7, with D maybe TRBD1 (6 bases). Germline CDR1 reads MDHEN; CDR2 reads SYDVKM. CDR3 length: 13 residues. V was shortened by 8 bases and J by 4 bases, with 15 bases between the two germline ends. Looking up the rest from reference TRBV28 and TRBJ2-7 gives the full variable domain: DVKVTQSSRYLVKRTGEKVFLECVQDMDHENMFWYRQDPGLGLRLIYFSYDVKMKEKGDIPEGYSVSREKKERFSLILESASTNQTSMYLCASEDSLAYEQYFGPGTRLTVT.